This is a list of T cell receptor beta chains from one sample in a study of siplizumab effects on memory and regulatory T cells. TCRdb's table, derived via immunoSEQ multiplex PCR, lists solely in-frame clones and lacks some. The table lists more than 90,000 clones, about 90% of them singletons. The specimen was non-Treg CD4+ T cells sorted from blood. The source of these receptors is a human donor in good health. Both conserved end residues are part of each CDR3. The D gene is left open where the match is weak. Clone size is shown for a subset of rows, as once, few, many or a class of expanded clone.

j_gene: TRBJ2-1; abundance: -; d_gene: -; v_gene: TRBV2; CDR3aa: CASSANGVREQFF; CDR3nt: TGTGCCAGCAGTGCGAACGGTGTGCGGGAGCAGTTCTTC
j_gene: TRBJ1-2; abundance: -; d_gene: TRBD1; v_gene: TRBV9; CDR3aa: CASSGGQGWSNYGYTF; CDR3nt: TGTGCCAGCTCCGGGGGACAGGGATGGTCTAACTATGGCTACACCTTC
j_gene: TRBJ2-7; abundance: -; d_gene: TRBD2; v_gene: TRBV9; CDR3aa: CASSVAPGLDYEQYF; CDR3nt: TGTGCCAGCAGCGTAGCCCCCGGACTAGACTACGAGCAGTACTTC
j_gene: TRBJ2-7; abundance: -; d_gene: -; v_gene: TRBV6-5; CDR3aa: CASSYEGLRDYEQYF; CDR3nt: TGTGCCAGCAGTTACGAGGGACTCCGAGACTACGAGCAGTACTTC
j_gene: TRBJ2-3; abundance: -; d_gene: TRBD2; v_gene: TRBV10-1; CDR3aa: CASSGRSGRAIDTQYF; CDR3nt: TGCGCCAGCAGTGGGCGAAGCGGGAGGGCCATAGATACGCAGTATTTT
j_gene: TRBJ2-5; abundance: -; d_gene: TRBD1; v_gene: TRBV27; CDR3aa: CASRNDRGETQYF; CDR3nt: TGTGCCAGCAGGAACGACAGGGGTGAGACCCAGTACTTC
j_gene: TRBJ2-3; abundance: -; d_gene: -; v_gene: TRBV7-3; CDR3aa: CASSRLVGTDTQYF; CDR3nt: TGTGCCAGCAGCCGACTAGTGGGCACAGATACGCAGTATTTT
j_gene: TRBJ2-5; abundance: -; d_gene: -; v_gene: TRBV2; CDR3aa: CASSVRELETQYF; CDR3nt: TGTGCCAGCAGTGTCCGGGAGCTGGAGACCCAGTACTTC
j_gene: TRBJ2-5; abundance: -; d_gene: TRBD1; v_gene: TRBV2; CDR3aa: CAGSEQGVMSETQYF; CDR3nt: TGTGCCGGAAGCGAACAGGGGGTTATGAGTGAGACCCAGTACTTC
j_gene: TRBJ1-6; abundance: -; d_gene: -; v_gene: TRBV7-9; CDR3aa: CASSGDRSPLHF; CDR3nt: TGTGCCAGCAGCGGGGATCGGTCACCCCTCCACTTT
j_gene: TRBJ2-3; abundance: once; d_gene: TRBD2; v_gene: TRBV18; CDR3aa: CASSPGGRFTDTQYF; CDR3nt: TGTGCCAGCTCACCAGGCGGGAGGTTTACAGATACGCAGTATTTT
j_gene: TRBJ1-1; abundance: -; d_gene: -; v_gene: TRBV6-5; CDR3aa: CASSYRTEAFF; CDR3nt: TGTGCCAGCAGTTACCGGACTGAAGCTTTCTTT
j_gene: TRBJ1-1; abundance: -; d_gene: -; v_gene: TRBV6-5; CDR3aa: CASSWGGGLEAFF; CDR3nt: TGTGCCAGCAGCTGGGGTGGGGGACTTGAAGCTTTCTTT
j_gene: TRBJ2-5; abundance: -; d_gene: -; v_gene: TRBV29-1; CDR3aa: CSVDTVGRRKETQYF; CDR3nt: TGCAGCGTTGATACCGTCGGGAGAAGAAAAGAGACCCAGTACTTC
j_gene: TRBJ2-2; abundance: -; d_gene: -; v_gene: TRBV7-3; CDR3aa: CASSSLGQPTGELFF; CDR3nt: TGTGCCAGCAGCTCCTTAGGACAACCCACCGGGGAGCTGTTTTTT
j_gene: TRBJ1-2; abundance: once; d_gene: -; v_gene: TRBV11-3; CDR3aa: CASSLGTSYGYTF; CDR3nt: TGTGCCAGCAGCTTAGGGACTAGTTATGGCTACACCTTC
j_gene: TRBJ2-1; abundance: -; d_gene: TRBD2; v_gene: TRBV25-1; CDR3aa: CASRRPGLGGNEQFF; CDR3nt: TGTGCCAGCAGACGACCGGGACTAGGGGGGAATGAGCAGTTCTTC
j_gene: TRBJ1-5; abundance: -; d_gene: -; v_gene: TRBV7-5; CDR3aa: CVRSTHRGWANQPQHF; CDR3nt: TGTGTCAGAAGCACACACAGGGGATGGGCCAATCAGCCCCAGCATTTT
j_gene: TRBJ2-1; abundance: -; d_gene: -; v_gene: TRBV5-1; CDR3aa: CASSVGRGASYNEQFF; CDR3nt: TGCGCCAGCAGCGTGGGACGGGGGGCCTCCTACAATGAGCAGTTCTTC